This TCR beta chain was sequenced during a study of T cell changes during pregnancy in multiple sclerosis. Measured with immunoSEQ multiplex PCR; TCRdb has only the in-frame clones, and not every one. The repertoire consists of about 120,000 clones, with about 93% occurring once and the leading ten covering roughly 5.7%. The germline V gene has CDR1 LNHDA and CDR2 SQIVND (reference sequence). The germline V and J ends were trimmed by 5 bases and 0 bases, with 10 bases remaining between them. The CDR3 length is 14 residues. This receptor was taken from a female donor with multiple sclerosis, enrolled in a pregnancy study. The input for sequencing was peripheral blood, taken before pregnancy. The J gene is TRBJ1-1, the V gene TRBV19, with D possibly matching TRBD1 (5 bases). CDR3 nucleotides: TGTGCCAGTAGTGCGGGGGTAATGAACACTGAAGCTTTCTTT. It encodes CASSAGVMNTEAFF.